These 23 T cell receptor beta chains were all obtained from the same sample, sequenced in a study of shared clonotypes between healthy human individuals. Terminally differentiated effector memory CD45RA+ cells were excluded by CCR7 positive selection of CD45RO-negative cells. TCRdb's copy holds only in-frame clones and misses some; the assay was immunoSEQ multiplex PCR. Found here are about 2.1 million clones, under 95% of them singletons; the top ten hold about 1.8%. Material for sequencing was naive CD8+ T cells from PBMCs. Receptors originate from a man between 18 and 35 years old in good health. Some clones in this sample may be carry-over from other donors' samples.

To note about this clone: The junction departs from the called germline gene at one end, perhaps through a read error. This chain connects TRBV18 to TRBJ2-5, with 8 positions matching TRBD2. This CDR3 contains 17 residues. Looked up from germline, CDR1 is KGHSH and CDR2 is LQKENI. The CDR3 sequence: CASSPPALAGVREAQYF. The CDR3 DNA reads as TGTGCCAGCTCACCACCGGCTCTAGCGGGCGTTCGAGAGGCCCAGTACTTC.

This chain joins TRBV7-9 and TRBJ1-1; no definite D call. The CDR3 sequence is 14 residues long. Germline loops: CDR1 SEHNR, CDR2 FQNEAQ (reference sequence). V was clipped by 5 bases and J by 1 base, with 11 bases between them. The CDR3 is CASSVTEKNTEAFF. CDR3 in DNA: TGTGCCAGCAGCGTAACGGAGAAGAACACTGAAGCTTTCTTT. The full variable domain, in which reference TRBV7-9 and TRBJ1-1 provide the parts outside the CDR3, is DTGVSQNPRHKITKRGQNVTFRCDPISEHNRLYWYRQTLGQGPEFLTYFQNEAQLEKSRLLSDRFSAERPKGSFSTLEIQRTEQGDSAMYLCASSVTEKNTEAFFGQGTRLTVV.

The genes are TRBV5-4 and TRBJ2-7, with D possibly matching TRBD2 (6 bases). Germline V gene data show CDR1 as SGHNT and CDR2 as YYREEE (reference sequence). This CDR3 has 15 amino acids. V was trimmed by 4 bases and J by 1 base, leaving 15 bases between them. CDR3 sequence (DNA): TGTGCCAGCAGCCCACCGGGAGTACGGTCCTACGAGCAGTACTTC. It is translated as CASSPPGVRSYEQYF.

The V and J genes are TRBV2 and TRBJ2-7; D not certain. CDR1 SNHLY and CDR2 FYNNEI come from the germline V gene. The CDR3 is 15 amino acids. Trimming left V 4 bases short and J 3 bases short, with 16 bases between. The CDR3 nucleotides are TGTGCCAGCAGTGGTGCTAAGGCCCTCAGCTACGAGCAGTACTTC. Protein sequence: CASSGAKALSYEQYF.

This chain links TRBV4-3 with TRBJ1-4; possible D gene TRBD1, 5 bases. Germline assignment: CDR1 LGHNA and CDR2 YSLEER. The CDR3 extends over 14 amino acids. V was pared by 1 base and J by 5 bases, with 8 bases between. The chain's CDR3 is CASSQGGGNEKLFF. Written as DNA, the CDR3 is TGCGCCAGCAGCCAAGGTGGGGGGAATGAAAAACTGTTTTTT.

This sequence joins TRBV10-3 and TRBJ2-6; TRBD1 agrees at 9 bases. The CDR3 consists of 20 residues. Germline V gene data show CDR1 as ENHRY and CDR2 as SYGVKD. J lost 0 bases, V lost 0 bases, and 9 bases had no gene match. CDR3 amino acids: CAISESGGQGAISGANVLTF. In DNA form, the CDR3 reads TGTGCCATCAGTGAGTCTGGGGGACAGGGAGCAATCTCTGGGGCCAACGTCCTGACTTTC.

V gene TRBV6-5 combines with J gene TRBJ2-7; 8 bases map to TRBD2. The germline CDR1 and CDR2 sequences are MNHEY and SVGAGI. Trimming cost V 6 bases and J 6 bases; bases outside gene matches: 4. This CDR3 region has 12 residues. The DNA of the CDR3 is TGTGCCAGCAGGAGCGGGAGTCCCGAGCAGTACTTC. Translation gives CASRSGSPEQYF.

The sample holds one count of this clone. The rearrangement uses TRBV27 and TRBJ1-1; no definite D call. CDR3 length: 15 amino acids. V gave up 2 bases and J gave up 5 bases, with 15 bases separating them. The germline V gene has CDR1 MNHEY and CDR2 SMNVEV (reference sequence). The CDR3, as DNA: TGTGCCAGCAGTTTACGGGTGGGTTGGAGGACTGAAGCTTTCTTT. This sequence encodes CASSLRVGWRTEAFF.

The CDR3: CASSPRRASGDEQYF. CDR3 in DNA: TGTGCCAGCAGCCCGCGGCGTGCTAGCGGGGACGAGCAGTACTTC. The V call is TRBV7-9, the J call TRBJ2-7, with 9 bases lining up with TRBD2. The CDR3 runs to 15 residues. Germline CDR1 reads SEHNR; CDR2 reads FQNEAQ (reference sequence). V shed 5 bases, J shed 5 bases, and the junction held 10 bases outside the gene matches.

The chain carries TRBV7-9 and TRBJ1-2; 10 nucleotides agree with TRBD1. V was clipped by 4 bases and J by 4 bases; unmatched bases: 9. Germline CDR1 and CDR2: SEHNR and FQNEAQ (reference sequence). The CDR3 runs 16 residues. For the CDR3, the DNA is TGTGCCAGCAGCTCCCCCCGGGACAGGGGTGGCTATGGCTACACCTTC. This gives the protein CASSSPRDRGGYGYTF. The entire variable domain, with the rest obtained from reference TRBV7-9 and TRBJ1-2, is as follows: DTGVSQNPRHKITKRGQNVTFRCDPISEHNRLYWYRQTLGQGPEFLTYFQNEAQLEKSRLLSDRFSAERPKGSFSTLEIQRTEQGDSAMYLCASSSPRDRGGYGYTFGSGTRLTVV.

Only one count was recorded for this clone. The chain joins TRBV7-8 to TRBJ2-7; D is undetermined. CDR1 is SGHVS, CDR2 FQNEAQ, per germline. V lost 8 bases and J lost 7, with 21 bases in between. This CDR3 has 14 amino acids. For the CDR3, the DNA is TGTGCCAGCCAGACCCTGGGCAGACTGGGGGAGCAGTACTTC. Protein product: CASQTLGRLGEQYF.

The CDR3 DNA is TGCGCCAGCAGCCAAGAACGTAGCGGGTTGTCCTACGAGCAGTACTTC. It yields the protein CASSQERSGLSYEQYF. This chain links TRBV4-1 with TRBJ2-7; 7 nucleotides line up with TRBD2. Trimming at V came to 0 bases and at J to 1 base, leaving 6 bases not matched to a gene. The germline gives CDR1 MGHRA, CDR2 YSYEKL. The CDR3 runs 16 residues.

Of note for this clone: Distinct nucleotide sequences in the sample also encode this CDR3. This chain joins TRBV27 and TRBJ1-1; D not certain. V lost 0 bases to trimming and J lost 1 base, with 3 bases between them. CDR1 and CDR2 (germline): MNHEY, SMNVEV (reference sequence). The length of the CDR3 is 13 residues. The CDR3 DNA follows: TGTGCCAGCAGTTTATCGCCGAACACTGAAGCTTTCTTT. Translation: CASSLSPNTEAFF.

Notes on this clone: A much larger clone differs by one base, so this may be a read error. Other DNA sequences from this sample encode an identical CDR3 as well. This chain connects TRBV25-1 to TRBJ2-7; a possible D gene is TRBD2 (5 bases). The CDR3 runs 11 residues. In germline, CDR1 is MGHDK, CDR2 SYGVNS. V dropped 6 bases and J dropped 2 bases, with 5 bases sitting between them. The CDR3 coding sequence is TGTGCCAGCAGCGGGGCCTACGAGCAGTACTTC. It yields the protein CASSGAYEQYF.

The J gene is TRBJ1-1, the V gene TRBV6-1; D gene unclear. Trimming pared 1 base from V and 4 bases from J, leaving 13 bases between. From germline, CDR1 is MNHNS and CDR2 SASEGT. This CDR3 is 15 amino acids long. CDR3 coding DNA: TGTGCCAGCAGTGAAGATCCGAATGGGAGCACTGAAGCTTTCTTT. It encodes CASSEDPNGSTEAFF.

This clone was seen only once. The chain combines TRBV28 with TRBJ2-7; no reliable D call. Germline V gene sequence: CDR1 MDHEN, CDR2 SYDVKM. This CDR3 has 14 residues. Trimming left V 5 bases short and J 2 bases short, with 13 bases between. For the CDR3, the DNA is TGTGCCAGCAGTCGGACCATACTCACCTACGAGCAGTACTTC. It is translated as CASSRTILTYEQYF. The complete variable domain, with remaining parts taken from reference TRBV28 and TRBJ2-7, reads DVKVTQSSRYLVKRTGEKVFLECVQDMDHENMFWYRQDPGLGLRLIYFSYDVKMKEKGDIPEGYSVSREKKERFSLILESASTNQTSMYLCASSRTILTYEQYFGPGTRLTVT.

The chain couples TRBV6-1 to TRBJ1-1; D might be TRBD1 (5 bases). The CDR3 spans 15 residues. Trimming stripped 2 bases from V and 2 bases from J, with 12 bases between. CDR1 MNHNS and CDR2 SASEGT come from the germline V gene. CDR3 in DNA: TGTGCCAGCAGTGAATGGGGCAGAAGTAACACTGAAGCTTTCTTT. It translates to CASSEWGRSNTEAFF.

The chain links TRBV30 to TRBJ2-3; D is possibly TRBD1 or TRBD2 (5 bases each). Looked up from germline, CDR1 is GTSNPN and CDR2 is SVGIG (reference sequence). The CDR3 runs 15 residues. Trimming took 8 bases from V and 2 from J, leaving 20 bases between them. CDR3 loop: CARGSGRILTDTQYF. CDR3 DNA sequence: TGTGCCCGAGGGTCGGGGCGGATCCTCACAGATACGCAGTATTTT. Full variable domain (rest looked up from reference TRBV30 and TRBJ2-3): SQTIHQWPATLVQPVGSPLSLECTVEGTSNPNLYWYRQAAGRGLQLLFYSVGIGQISSEVPQNLSASRPQDRQFILSSKKLLLSDSGFYLCARGSGRILTDTQYFGPGTRLTVL.

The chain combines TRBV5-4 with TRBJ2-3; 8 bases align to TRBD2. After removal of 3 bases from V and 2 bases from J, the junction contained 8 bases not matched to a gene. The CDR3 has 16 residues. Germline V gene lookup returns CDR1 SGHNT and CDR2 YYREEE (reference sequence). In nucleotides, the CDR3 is TGTGCCAGCAGCTGGAAGCGGGAGAGGGCCACAGATACGCAGTATTTT. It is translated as CASSWKRERATDTQYF.

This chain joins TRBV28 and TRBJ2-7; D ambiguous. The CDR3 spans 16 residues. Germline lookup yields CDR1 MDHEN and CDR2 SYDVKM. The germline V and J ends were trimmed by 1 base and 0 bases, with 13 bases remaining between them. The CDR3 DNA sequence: TGTGCCAGCAGTTTATCTTTCGAAAGGCCCTCCTACGAGCAGTACTTC. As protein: CASSLSFERPSYEQYF. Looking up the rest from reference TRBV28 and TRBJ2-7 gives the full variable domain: DVKVTQSSRYLVKRTGEKVFLECVQDMDHENMFWYRQDPGLGLRLIYFSYDVKMKEKGDIPEGYSVSREKKERFSLILESASTNQTSMYLCASSLSFERPSYEQYFGPGTRLTVT.

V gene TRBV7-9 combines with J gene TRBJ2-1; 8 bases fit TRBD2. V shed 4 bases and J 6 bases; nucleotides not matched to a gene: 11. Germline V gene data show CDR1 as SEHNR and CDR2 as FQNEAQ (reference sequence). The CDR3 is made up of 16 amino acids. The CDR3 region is CASSSPGRGGRNEQFF. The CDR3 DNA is TGTGCCAGCAGCTCCCCGGGCCGGGGGGGACGCAATGAGCAGTTCTTC.

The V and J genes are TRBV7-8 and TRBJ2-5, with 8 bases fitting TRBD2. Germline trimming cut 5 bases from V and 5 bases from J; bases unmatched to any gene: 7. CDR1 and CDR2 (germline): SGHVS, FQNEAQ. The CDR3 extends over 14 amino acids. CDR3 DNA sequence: TGTGCCAGCAGCGACCTGACTAGCGATGAGACCCAGTACTTC. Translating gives CASSDLTSDETQYF.

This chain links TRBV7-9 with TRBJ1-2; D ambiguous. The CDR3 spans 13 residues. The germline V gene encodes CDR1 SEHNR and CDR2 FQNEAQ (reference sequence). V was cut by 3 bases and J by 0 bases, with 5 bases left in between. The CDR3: CASSFGANYGYTF. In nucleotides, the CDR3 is TGTGCCAGCAGCTTTGGTGCTAACTATGGCTACACCTTC.